Sequencing of this TCR beta chain was carried out in a study of cytomegalovirus exposure and HLA in healthy donors listed by TCRdb under 2017. For the wider study: In an earlier analysis of roughly 500 of the donors, less than 350 Gb of sequence data and 90 million to 130 million unique TCR beta sequences from about 179 million T cells were reported. About 280 gigabases of sequencing data and approximately 85 million unique TCR sequences were included in an early release covering 550 to 800 HLA-typed donors. Of the roughly 400 genotyped donors, approximately 83% fell in the genetic ancestry cluster associated with self-reported Caucasian donors. The study was designed to test whether signatures of past pathogen exposure could be identified by cataloging public T cell receptors. The T cell repertoires of 670 or so subjects were profiled by immunosequencing and related to cytomegalovirus serostatus. Besides the first cohort of 666 subjects, a separate validation cohort made up of over 95 different subjects was used. The study combined high-throughput TCR immunosequencing, statistical association of individual TCRs with disease status, and machine learning to predict cytomegalovirus infection status. In a later analysis, previously published TCR beta repertoires from 666 donors were re-analyzed and high-resolution HLA genotyping was added so that TCR occurrence patterns could be studied. Rather than using new phenotypic data, the later analysis identified candidate immune exposures from TCR beta sequences and from how often those sequences occurred across donors. An earlier analysis of 587 of the donors used high-throughput TCR beta sequencing to judge whether each TCR beta V gene segment behaved as functional or pseudogenic. Donor age, sex, ethnicity and CMV serostatus were compiled together with the repertoire data. Genome-wide SNP genotypes for about 65% of the 666 donors were used in a later genetic analysis, which treated that subset as a discovery cohort. All discovery cohort repertoires had been generated on a single sequencing platform. HLA typing covered class I and class II loci at four-digit resolution. Typing coverage differed by locus: A, B, C, DRB1 and DQB1 were typed in roughly 620-640 donors, DQA1 in about 550, DPA1 in some 610, and DPB1 in approximately 450. Five DR-DQ haplotypes were treated as single units for association and clustering because of strong linkage in the cohort. Across under 500 genotyped donors of the cohort, an average of about 250,000 unique TCR beta nucleotide sequences per donor were sequenced, and 15% to 20% of those sequences were non-productive. Study-wide findings and limitations: The authors suggested that the approach could potentially be extended to other disease states and immunological phenotypes. According to a later analysis, TCR association rates differed among HLA loci, with DRB1 alleles showing the most associated TCRs and HLA-C alleles showing the fewest. Because HLA typing was missing for some donors at each locus, association tests included only the typed subset. A further reported finding was that TCR beta sequences accurately predicted the HLA-A and HLA-B alleles for most subjects in the first cohort. This cohort had only TCR beta chains sequenced, and the lack of alpha or paired-chain data limited which features could be detected. The classifier was reported to diagnose cytomegalovirus status with high specificity and sensitivity in both the original and validation cohorts. Assigning TCR associations to individual alleles was difficult when HLA alleles, especially DR and DQ, strongly co-occurred. At a false discovery rate of 0.05, a later analysis linked 16,000 or so TCR beta sequences to specific HLA alleles. While some public TCRs were present in many individuals, most TCR sequences turned up only very rarely across donors. In vitro tests confirmed that a few of the cytomegalovirus-associated TCR beta chains recognize cytomegalovirus antigens. The earlier analysis of some 560 of the donors excluded seventeen rarely observed V segments, including chromosome 9 orphons, because counts were too low. V-gene and J-gene trimming of TCR beta chains was associated with a missense DCLRE1C variant in a later genetic analysis, and the association was replicated in an independent cohort. In the study, around 150 TCR beta chains were listed as associated with cytomegalovirus. In a later analysis, HLA-associated TCR beta chains showed more clonal expansion and lower generation probabilities than non-associated chains that were equally common. A cluster of highly shared sequence variants was judged likely to be a technical artifact of the sequencing pipeline. Several of the top co-occurrence clusters appeared to be linked to parvovirus B19, influenza, CMV and Epstein-Barr virus, according to a later analysis. CMV serostatus was the only immune exposure information available for the cohort. An earlier analysis of 587 of the donors showed that most TCR beta V segments appeared in productive rearrangements either about 87% or about 30% of the time, which broadly matched IMGT annotations. According to a later genetic analysis, donors in an Asian-associated ancestry cluster had fewer N-insertions in productive TCRs than the roughly 700-donor mean. Roughly uniform sequencing depth across donors was assumed in presence/absence analyses, although this assumption may not hold. In a later analysis, most CMV-associated TCR beta chains were found to appear HLA-restricted, with HLA associations seemingly driven largely by CMV exposure. Linkage disequilibrium might explain the correlated functional status among segregating V segments, but an unknown experimental factor could not be excluded.

The cohort was made up of hundreds of healthy bone marrow donors. At the time of sampling, every cohort member was nominally healthy, though immune exposures that went unrecorded were likely present. The donor tested CMV seropositive, placing the donor among the roughly 300 seropositive members of the cohort. Each donor provided a peripheral blood sample, and peripheral blood mononuclear cells were used for TCR beta sequencing. The Qiagen DNeasy Blood Extraction Kit was used to extract genomic DNA from the blood cell samples. About this clone itself: There is no known antigen for this receptor.

The library was obtained by the immunoSEQ multiplex PCR assay. For the multiplex PCR, a mixture combining 60 forward primers for TCR Vbeta segments and 13 reverse primers for TCR Jbeta segments was used. The CDR3 region of rearranged TCR beta genes was amplified from genomic DNA with a multiplex PCR assay. Amplified TCR beta libraries were sequenced as 87-base-pair reads on the Illumina HiSeq System. The authors processed their data as follows. A later analysis tallied tens of millions of unique TCR beta chains across the roughly 610 repertoires, and some 12 million of those chains were shared by two or more donors. To remove PCR and sequencing errors, raw reads were error-corrected and collapsed into unique sequences using a nearest-neighbor algorithm that merged closely related sequences. Alignment of CDR3 sequences to IMGT reference sequences was used to assign V, D and J gene segments. For a sequence to be retained, a match of at least six nucleotides to both a V gene segment and a J gene segment was required. A rearrangement counted as productive if the CDR3 had no stop codons and remained in frame with V and J, and every other rearrangement counted as non-productive. Following IMGT convention, CDR3 was defined as the stretch from the second conserved V-encoded cysteine up to the conserved J-encoded phenylalanine. The earlier analysis of around 640 of the donors excluded sequences that lacked an unambiguous match to a single V gene segment. In an earlier analysis of approximately 590 of the donors, a V segment was called functional when productive rearrangements were above 56.7%, and segregating when the standard deviation between donors exceeded 5%. A statistical classification framework was built to diagnose cytomegalovirus status from the catalog of TCR beta chain sequences. In a later analysis, V and J genes were assigned by comparing TCR nucleotide sequences against IMGT/GENE-DB human TR gene sequences. In a later analysis, CDR3 sequences and most-parsimonious VDJ recombination scenarios were assigned using the TCRdist pipeline. A later analysis defined each TCR beta chain by its CDR3 amino acid sequence plus V-gene family, and excluded reads lacking a unique V-gene family. A later analysis removed several hundred highly shared, low-generation-probability nucleotide sequences to deal with suspected cross-contamination and a sequencing artifact. In a later analysis, a clonal expansion index was calculated for each public chain from normalized within-repertoire ranks of inferred template counts. In a later analysis, generation probabilities were computed with a VDJ recombination model fitted to out-of-frame rearrangements, and the resulting probabilities were checked against IGoR. In a later analysis, hypergeometric tests were used to score TCR-TCR, TCR-HLA and TCR-CMV co-occurrence, with a repertoire-size bias correction applied to TCR pairs. False discovery rates were estimated in a later analysis by permuting HLA or CMV assignments 20 times. In a later analysis, co-occurring TCRs were grouped using DBSCAN, and TCRdist sequence similarity was added for clustering within HLA-allele-positive subsets. Repertoires with fewer than 30,000 or more than 120,000 public chains were left out of co-occurrence clustering, as were several repertoires with anomalous nucleotide sharing. TCRdb obtained this table from immuneACCESS and retained in-frame rearrangements with V and J assigned. These tables miss some clones; where compared with another copy, unresolved V genes account for less than half of the shortfall, and the remainder is unexplained. That table gives V, J and clone size, and the DNA gave D and trimming. The table of this sample itemizes tens of thousands of clones. The top ten hold approximately 3.8% of the sample.

Sequenced input: PBMCs. The receptor was derived from a female donor in good health and CMV-seropositive.

The bases read TGTGCCAGCAGCTCGGGACTAGCTACGAGCTTGTACTTC. Translated, it gives CASSSGLATSLYF. This chain is built from TRBV11-2 and TRBJ2-7; 9 middle bases align to TRBD2. Its CDR3 holds 13 amino acids, cysteine through phenylalanine. CDR3 DNA only is kept here, 39 bases in frame from base 1. The CDR1 and CDR2 encoded by the germline V gene are SGHAT and FQNNGV. Germline trimming: 4 bases from V, 12 bases from J; junction bases outside gene matches: 10.